A selection of T cell receptor beta chains follows, all from one sample in a study of blood T cell repertoires in COVID-19. Only in-frame clones appear in the TCRdb table, and some are missing; sequencing was by immunoSEQ multiplex PCR. The sample contains more than 90,000 clones, about nine tenths of which appear only once. The sequencing input was peripheral blood. The source is a human donor in a cohort sampled during active COVID-19. The conserved cysteine and the conserved F or W are not part of the CDR3 here.

TRBV4-1	ASSQAWFNEQF
TRBV9	ASSVGRAGSYNEQF
TRBV7-2	ASSRPRTGFNEKLF
TRBV19	ASSQQGSGSAGELF
TRBV6-4	ASSLRSSGSTDTQY
TRBV9	ASSRGNYEQY
TRBV19	ASSLGGGANTGELF
TRBV7-2	ASSSPRGLAGVHEQY
TRBV5-1	ASSLGAGDEQF
TRBV6-2/TRBV6-3	ASSYPRTSGYTGELF
TRBV5-8	ASSLETGLEKLF
TRBV15	ATRTPVDEQF
TRBV5-8	ASSFSTGELYGHT
TRBV28	ASRLSTGGVDEQY
TRBV5-8	ASSRLKYGDEQF